Listed below are T cell receptor beta chains from one sample, sequenced in a study of blood T cell repertoires in COVID-19. The repertoire was sequenced with immunoSEQ multiplex PCR; TCRdb's copy has only in-frame clones and lacks some. The sample yields some 270,000 clones, 70% to 90% seen once. What was sequenced was PBMCs or T cells enriched from blood (not recorded which). These receptors came from a woman between 50 and 59 years old with acute COVID-19. Both conserved end residues are part of each CDR3. Each record gives: V gene, D gene, J gene, clone size, CDR3 DNA, CDR3 protein. D genes are given only for firm matches. Not all rows give a size; the values are once, few, many and, for expanded clones, a class.

V gene: TRBV6-2/TRBV6-3; D gene: -; J gene: TRBJ2-3; clone size: -; CDR3 DNA: TGTGCCAGCAGTTACGGCGGACAGTCTAGCACAGATACGCAGTATTTT; CDR3 protein: CASSYGGQSSTDTQYF
V gene: TRBV5-1; D gene: TRBD1; J gene: TRBJ1-2; clone size: -; CDR3 DNA: TGCGCCAGCAGCACACCGACAGGGGGCCACTATGGCTACACCTTC; CDR3 protein: CASSTPTGGHYGYTF
V gene: TRBV30; D gene: TRBD1; J gene: TRBJ2-7; clone size: -; CDR3 DNA: TGTGCCTGGAGCATGGGGACAGCTCGCTACGAGCAGTACTTC; CDR3 protein: CAWSMGTARYEQYF
V gene: TRBV2; D gene: -; J gene: TRBJ1-5; clone size: -; CDR3 DNA: TGTGCCAGCAGTGAAATAAATAGTCAGGAGCCCCAGCATTTT; CDR3 protein: CASSEINSQEPQHF
V gene: TRBV3-1/TRBV3-2; D gene: -; J gene: TRBJ1-4; clone size: -; CDR3 DNA: TGTGCCAGCAGCCCGGACAGCACGAATGAAAAACTGTTTTTT; CDR3 protein: CASSPDSTNEKLFF
V gene: TRBV7-2; D gene: -; J gene: TRBJ2-6; clone size: -; CDR3 DNA: TGTGCCAGCAGCCTGGAAGACAGCCTGAAGGCATCTGGGGCCAACGTCCTGACTTTC; CDR3 protein: CASSLEDSLKASGANVLTF
V gene: TRBV5-5; D gene: TRBD1; J gene: TRBJ1-1; clone size: -; CDR3 DNA: TGTGCCAGCAGCCCAGGGGGTTTCCGAACCTCCTTTAACACTGAAGCTTTCTTT; CDR3 protein: CASSPGGFRTSFNTEAFF
V gene: TRBV18; D gene: -; J gene: TRBJ1-1; clone size: -; CDR3 DNA: TGTGCCAGCTCACCAGAATTACTAAAGGACACTGAAGCTTTCTTT; CDR3 protein: CASSPELLKDTEAFF
V gene: TRBV27; D gene: -; J gene: TRBJ2-3; clone size: once; CDR3 DNA: TGTGCCAGCAGTTACCGTCGGGATACGCAGTATTTT; CDR3 protein: CASSYRRDTQYF
V gene: TRBV5-1; D gene: TRBD1; J gene: TRBJ1-4; clone size: -; CDR3 DNA: TGCGCCAGCAGCACAGGACAGGGAAAGAATGAAAAACTGTTTTTT; CDR3 protein: CASSTGQGKNEKLFF
V gene: TRBV6-1; D gene: -; J gene: TRBJ2-5; clone size: -; CDR3 DNA: TGTGCCAGCAGTGAAGAGTCTTGGCCGCAAGAGACCCAGTACTTC; CDR3 protein: CASSEESWPQETQYF
V gene: TRBV11-2; D gene: -; J gene: TRBJ2-4; clone size: -; CDR3 DNA: TGTGCCAGCAGCTTAGAGCGGCAAATTCAGTACTTC; CDR3 protein: CASSLERQIQYF
V gene: TRBV6-6; D gene: -; J gene: TRBJ1-3; clone size: -; CDR3 DNA: TGTGCCAGCAGTTACGTCCAGGGTTCGGCTGGAAACACCATATATTTT; CDR3 protein: CASSYVQGSAGNTIYF
V gene: TRBV7-3; D gene: -; J gene: TRBJ1-1; clone size: -; CDR3 DNA: TGTGCCAGCAGCTTAACTGCGGGGAACACTGAAGCTTTCTTT; CDR3 protein: CASSLTAGNTEAFF
V gene: TRBV30; D gene: -; J gene: TRBJ1-1; clone size: -; CDR3 DNA: TGTGCCTGGAGTCGGGGGGATTTAGTGGCCACTGAAGCTTTCTTT; CDR3 protein: CAWSRGDLVATEAFF
V gene: TRBV6-2/TRBV6-3; D gene: -; J gene: TRBJ2-2; clone size: -; CDR3 DNA: TGTGCCAGCAGTCTTCAGCGGAACACCGGGGAGCTGTTTTTT; CDR3 protein: CASSLQRNTGELFF
V gene: TRBV19; D gene: -; J gene: TRBJ1-5; clone size: -; CDR3 DNA: TGTGCCAGTAGTATAGAAGACAGTAGCAATCAGCCCCAGCATTTT; CDR3 protein: CASSIEDSSNQPQHF
V gene: TRBV6-2/TRBV6-3; D gene: -; J gene: TRBJ1-1; clone size: -; CDR3 DNA: TGTGCCAGCATCCCATGGGCGGGGGGCATGAACACTGAAGCTTTCTTT; CDR3 protein: CASIPWAGGMNTEAFF
V gene: TRBV6-2/TRBV6-3; D gene: -; J gene: TRBJ2-1; clone size: once; CDR3 DNA: TGTGCCAGCAGTTACAGAGGGATCTCCTACAATGAGCAGTTCTTC; CDR3 protein: CASSYRGISYNEQFF